Given below is one T cell receptor beta chain in context. These data originate in a study of cytomegalovirus exposure and HLA in healthy donors. Trimming took off 6 bases at V and 4 bases at J, with 15 bases between the two ends. The germline V gene encodes CDR1 MNHEY and CDR2 SVGAGI. This CDR3 is 15 amino acids long. Assay: immunoSEQ multiplex PCR; the TCRdb copy retains only in-frame clones and omits some. The sample includes over 200,000 clones, 70% to 90% seen only once; the top ten take 2.9%. The V call is TRBV6-5, the J call TRBJ1-4; D might be TRBD1 (5 bases). The receptor comes from a young woman in good health and CMV-seronegative. The sequenced sample consisted of PBMCs. Here the CDR3 DNA reads TGTGCCAGCAGCCCTACCATCGACAGTAATGAAAAACTGTTTTTT. Its protein is CASSPTIDSNEKLFF.